This T cell receptor (beta chain) comes out of a study of T cell changes during pregnancy in multiple sclerosis. After removal of 4 bases from V and 5 bases from J, the junction contained 13 bases not matched to a gene. Germline V CDR1 and CDR2: SGDLS, YYNGEE. This CDR3 has 16 amino acids. Only in-frame clones appear in the TCRdb table, and some are missing; sequencing was by immunoSEQ multiplex PCR. The top ten hold 1.3% of the sample, which has 57,000 or so clones, around 90% seen once. This specimen was peripheral blood, taken in the second trimester of pregnancy. This TCR was recovered from a female donor with multiple sclerosis, enrolled in a pregnancy study. The chain has TRBV9 and TRBJ2-5, with 8 bases lining up with TRBD2. CDR3 amino acids: CASSKRGSGEGETQYF. The CDR3 DNA follows: TGTGCCAGCAGCAAAAGGGGTAGCGGGGAGGGGGAGACCCAGTACTTC.